This T cell receptor (beta chain) was sequenced in a study of early T cells in non-severe SARS-CoV-2 infection. In the study overall: Bulk RNA isolated from unsorted whole blood underwent sequencing; chains were not paired.

Deletions cut 6 bases from V and 2 bases from J, with 15 bases between. The CDR3 has 14 residues. Germline V gives CDR1 DFQATT, CDR2 SNEGSKA (reference sequence). A note on this clonotype: Its antigen is not identified.

Unique molecular identifiers were affixed to single, distinct cDNA molecules. TCRdb fed the 5' RACE reads into MiXCR, producing one record per CDR3 protein. Seen here are fewer than 40,000 distinct CDR3 sequences, over 6.5% observed once, and the top ten hold about 3%. Whole-study results and caveats: Missing private and CD4 specificities, VDJdb matching favored anti-spike CD8 responses.

Input material: whole blood. This rearrangement joins TRBV20-1 to TRBJ2-3; D unresolved. The TCR comes from an adult who was a healthcare worker with PCR-confirmed SARS-CoV-2 infection or an uninfected control (not recorded which). The CDR3 coding sequence is TGCAGTGCCCCCCTAACGGTTAACACAGATACGCAGTATTTT. Protein product: CSAPLTVNTDTQYF.